The 30 T cell receptor beta chains below come from one sample, sequenced in a study of T cell changes during pregnancy in multiple sclerosis. TCRdb's copy holds only in-frame clones and misses some; the assay was immunoSEQ multiplex PCR. The table shows some 70,000 clones, with 80% to 95% occurring only once. Source: peripheral blood, taken in the first trimester of pregnancy. The receptors stem from a female donor with multiple sclerosis, enrolled in a pregnancy study.

The rearrangement uses TRBV30 and TRBJ1-2; 11 bases are shared with TRBD1. This CDR3 comprises 18 residues. CDR1 is GTSNPN, CDR2 SVGIG, per germline (reference sequence). V lost 1 base to trimming and J lost 6 bases; unmatched junction nucleotides: 16. As DNA, the CDR3 is TGTGCCTGGAGTGCCAAGTTCCCTCGGGACAGGGGGAATCATGGCTACACCTTC. Protein product: CAWSAKFPRDRGNHGYTF.

V usage is TRBV7-9 and J usage is TRBJ2-7; 15 bases fit TRBD2. Trimming cost V 4 bases and J 7 bases; bases outside gene matches: 5. Germline V gene data show CDR1 as SEHNR and CDR2 as FQNEAQ (reference sequence). This CDR3 has 15 amino acids. The CDR3 nucleotides are TGTGCCAGCAGCTCGGGACTAGCGGGGGGTTTGGAGCAGTACTTC. Its translation is CASSSGLAGGLEQYF.

V gene TRBV27 combines with J gene TRBJ1-6, with 9 bases identical to TRBD1. J gave up 7 bases and V 3 bases, and 1 base lay outside the gene matches. The CDR3 spans 14 residues. Germline-derived CDR1 and CDR2 are MNHEY and SMNVEV (reference sequence). CDR3: CASSFGTGNSPLHF. CDR3 coding DNA: TGTGCCAGCAGTTTCGGGACAGGGAATTCACCCCTCCACTTT.

The chain has TRBV30 and TRBJ2-5, with D maybe TRBD1 (6 bases). The CDR3 consists of 13 residues. V dropped 3 bases and J dropped 3 bases, with 11 bases sitting between them. CDR1 GTSNPN and CDR2 SVGIG come from the germline V gene (reference sequence). The CDR3 DNA sequence: TGTGCCTGGAGGCGACAGGCAGAAGAGACCCAGTACTTC. Amino acid sequence: CAWRRQAEETQYF.

This rearrangement joins TRBV19 to TRBJ1-5, with D maybe TRBD1 (5 bases). CDR3 length: 13 amino acids. With 8 bases removed from V and 3 bases from J, the gap between germline ends came to 11 bases. CDR1 is LNHDA, CDR2 SQIVND, per germline (reference sequence). CDR3 region: CASQGADNQPQHF. DNA of the CDR3: TGTGCCAGTCAAGGGGCGGACAATCAGCCCCAGCATTTT.

J is TRBJ2-5 and V is TRBV14; 7 nucleotides line up with TRBD1. The germline CDR1 and CDR2 sequences are SGHDN and FVKESK. CDR3 size: 15 residues. Trimming at V came to 4 bases and at J to 4 bases, leaving 9 bases not matched to a gene. CDR3 nucleotide sequence: TGTGCCAGCAGCCCAACAGGGGCCCAGGGAGAGACCCAGTACTTC. Translation: CASSPTGAQGETQYF.

The rearrangement joins TRBV19 to TRBJ1-2; maybe TRBD1 (6 bases). Germline V CDR1 and CDR2: LNHDA, SQIVND (reference sequence). The CDR3 loop spans 15 amino acids. V was cut by 5 bases and J by 1 base, with 14 bases left in between. The CDR3 reads CASSLPGQNNYGYTF. The CDR3 DNA follows: TGTGCCAGTAGTCTTCCGGGACAAAATAACTATGGCTACACCTTC. The entire variable domain, with the rest obtained from reference TRBV19 and TRBJ1-2, is as follows: DGGITQSPKYLFRKEGQNVTLSCEQNLNHDAMYWYRQDPGQGLRLIYYSQIVNDFQKGDIAEGYSVSREKKESFPLTVTSAQKNPTAFYLCASSLPGQNNYGYTFGSGTRLTVV.

The CDR3 is CAWRIDRGREAFF. Here the CDR3 DNA reads TGTGCCTGGAGAATAGACAGGGGGCGTGAAGCTTTCTTT. The gene calls are TRBV30 and TRBJ1-1; 10 bases are shared with TRBD1. The ends lost 3 bases at V and 7 bases at J; junction bases unmatched: 5. Germline-derived CDR1 and CDR2 are GTSNPN and SVGIG (reference sequence). The CDR3 totals 13 residues.

V and J are TRBV6-1 and TRBJ1-6; possible D gene TRBD1, 5 bases. The CDR3 runs 15 residues. Germline CDR1 MNHNS, CDR2 SASEGT. Trimming cost V 2 bases and J 11 bases, with 16 bases left between them. CDR3: CASSETRGGRAPLHF. As DNA, the CDR3 is TGTGCCAGCAGTGAAACGAGGGGTGGGAGGGCACCCCTCCACTTT.

The chain links TRBV13 to TRBJ2-3, with D perhaps TRBD1 (5 bases). Germline CDR1 is PRHDT and CDR2 is FYEKMQ (reference sequence). V lost 2 bases and J 2 bases, leaving 20 bases between the germline ends. The length of the CDR3 is 18 residues. The CDR3 sequence is CASSLYGQLNISTDTQYF. The CDR3 region has the DNA TGTGCCAGCAGCTTATACGGACAACTCAATATTTCCACAGATACGCAGTATTTT.

The chain links TRBV25-1 to TRBJ1-6; 8 bases fit TRBD1. The germline gives CDR1 MGHDK, CDR2 SYGVNS. The CDR3 extends over 14 amino acids. J was trimmed by 7 bases and V by 6 bases; bases with no gene match: 5. The CDR3 loop reads CASSDTGGNSPLHF. CDR3 coding DNA: TGTGCCAGCAGCGACACAGGGGGGAATTCACCCCTCCACTTT.

The chain carries TRBV12-5 and TRBJ2-3; tentatively, D is TRBD1 (7 bases). V lost 4 bases to trimming and J lost 5 bases, with 10 bases between them. Germline assignment: CDR1 LGHNT and CDR2 FRNRAP. The CDR3 spans 13 residues. The CDR3 nucleotides read TGTGCTAGTGGTTCAGGGGGAGGAGATACGCAGTATTTT. This translates into CASGSGGGDTQYF.

The J gene is TRBJ2-1, the V gene TRBV7-3, with 15 bases that match TRBD2. Germline CDR1 is SGHTA and CDR2 is FQGTGA. The J segment lost 9 bases and the V segment lost 1 base, leaving 10 bases of the junction unmatched. The CDR3 extends over 18 amino acids. CDR3 coding DNA: TGTGCCAGCAGCTTAATGCCCGGACTAGCGGGAGGGCCCGGTGAGCAGTTCTTC. Amino acids: CASSLMPGLAGGPGEQFF. The whole variable domain, remainder taken from reference TRBV7-3 and TRBJ2-1, is GAGVSQTPSNKVTEKGKYVELRCDPISGHTALYWYRQSLGQGPEFLIYFQGTGAADDSGLPNDRFFAVRPEGSVSTLKIQRTERGDSAVYLCASSLMPGLAGGPGEQFFGPGTRLTVL.

The gene calls are TRBV10-2 and TRBJ2-3, with D possibly being TRBD2 (5 bases). V was shortened by 8 bases and J by 4 bases, with 10 bases between the two germline ends. The CDR3 is 12 amino acids. CDR1 and CDR2 from the germline V gene are WSHSY and SAAADI. CDR3 sequence: CASSEVPDTQYF. In nucleotides, the CDR3 is TGCGCCAGCTCGGAGGTTCCAGATACGCAGTATTTT.

The V gene is TRBV7-9, the J gene TRBJ2-1; 13 nucleotides agree with TRBD2. The CDR3 length is 16 residues. From germline, CDR1 is SEHNR and CDR2 FQNEAQ (reference sequence). V was pared by 4 bases and J by 7 bases, with 7 bases of the junction left unmatched. CDR3 amino acids: CASSSTRTSGGNEQFF. The CDR3 DNA is TGTGCCAGCAGCTCGACACGGACTAGCGGGGGAAATGAGCAGTTCTTC. Complete variable domain (other parts from reference TRBV7-9 and TRBJ2-1): DTGVSQNPRHKITKRGQNVTFRCDPISEHNRLYWYRQTLGQGPEFLTYFQNEAQLEKSRLLSDRFSAERPKGSFSTLEIQRTEQGDSAMYLCASSSTRTSGGNEQFFGPGTRLTVL.

The rearrangement joins TRBV5-1 to TRBJ2-7; the D is unclear. The germline V gene has CDR1 SGHRS and CDR2 YFSETQ. The CDR3 consists of 12 residues. The germline V and J ends were trimmed by 0 bases and 4 bases, with 5 bases remaining between them. In DNA, the CDR3 is TGCGCCAGCAGCTTGGAATTATACGAGCAGTACTTC. It encodes CASSLELYEQYF.

The rearrangement uses TRBV4-2 and TRBJ2-1, with D possibly being TRBD1 (6 bases). Germline V gives CDR1 LGHNA, CDR2 YNFKEQ. The CDR3 consists of 17 residues. V lost 1 base, J lost 0 bases, and 13 bases lay in between. The CDR3 nucleotides read TGTGCCAGCAGCCAAGCCGCCTGGACAGACTCCTACAATGAGCAGTTCTTC. Protein: CASSQAAWTDSYNEQFF.

The chain combines TRBV10-3 with TRBJ2-5; possibly TRBD1 for D (6 bases). The germline gives CDR1 ENHRY, CDR2 SYGVKD. This CDR3 region has 15 residues. V lost 2 bases to trimming and J lost 4 bases, with 14 bases between them. CDR3 sequence reads: CAISETLGAAETQYF. CDR3 DNA: TGTGCCATCAGTGAGACGCTGGGGGCTGCAGAGACCCAGTACTTC.

The gene calls are TRBV5-8 and TRBJ2-3; D is unresolved. V gave up 4 bases and J gave up 5 bases, with 17 bases separating them. This CDR3 is 15 amino acids long. Germline-derived CDR1 and CDR2 are SGHTS and YDEGEE. The CDR3 DNA reads as TGTGCCAGCAGCCGGCACGCACGGTCGGGAGATACGCAGTATTTT. This encodes CASSRHARSGDTQYF.

The chain is built from TRBV9 and TRBJ2-1, with D perhaps matching TRBD2 (6 bases). With 4 bases removed from V and 0 bases from J, the gap between germline ends came to 17 bases. From germline, CDR1 is SGDLS and CDR2 YYNGEE. The CDR3 runs 17 residues. CDR3 nucleotides: TGTGCCAGCAGCCCCAGGACTACCCGGAGCTCCTACAATGAGCAGTTCTTC. This sequence encodes CASSPRTTRSSYNEQFF.

This chain joins TRBV5-1 and TRBJ2-2; 9 nucleotides match TRBD2. Germline CDR1 is SGHRS and CDR2 is YFSETQ. CDR3 length: 15 amino acids. Trimming took 4 bases from V and 5 from J; bases not matched to a gene: 6. In nucleotides, the CDR3 is TGCGCCAGCAGCCTGGGCGGGGGGGCGACCGGGGAGCTGTTTTTT. Protein sequence: CASSLGGGATGELFF.

This sequence joins TRBV2 and TRBJ1-4; no reliable D call. Trimming shortened V by 2 bases and J by 8 bases, and 21 bases separated the two germline ends. Germline values: CDR1 SNHLY, CDR2 FYNNEI. CDR3 size: 17 residues. CDR3 sequence reads: CASSERSTPGIEEKLFF. In DNA, the CDR3 is TGTGCCAGCAGTGAAAGGAGTACGCCCGGAATTGAGGAAAAACTGTTTTTT. The variable domain in full, completed from reference TRBV2 and TRBJ1-4, reads EPEVTQTPSHQVTQMGQEVILRCVPISNHLYFYWYRQILGQKVEFLVSFYNNEISEKSEIFDDQFSVERPDGSNFTLKIRSTKLEDSAMYFCASSERSTPGIEEKLFFGSGTQLSVL.

The chain links TRBV28 to TRBJ2-1; no firm D call. Trimming left V 2 bases short and J 2 bases short, with 10 bases between. Germline V lookup: CDR1 MDHEN, CDR2 SYDVKM. The CDR3 extends over 15 amino acids. The CDR3 region is CASSLLAETYNEQFF. The CDR3, as DNA: TGTGCCAGCAGTTTACTGGCGGAGACCTACAATGAGCAGTTCTTC. The full variable domain, in which reference TRBV28 and TRBJ2-1 provide the parts outside the CDR3, is DVKVTQSSRYLVKRTGEKVFLECVQDMDHENMFWYRQDPGLGLRLIYFSYDVKMKEKGDIPEGYSVSREKKERFSLILESASTNQTSMYLCASSLLAETYNEQFFGPGTRLTVL.

The table lists this clone with a count of one. This chain joins TRBV28 and TRBJ1-1; D not certain. Germline CDR1 and CDR2: MDHEN and SYDVKM. Trimming took 5 bases from V and 6 from J, leaving 16 bases between them. CDR3 size: 14 residues. The CDR3 loop reads CASSRSGGHSEAFF. CDR3 DNA sequence: TGTGCCAGCAGTCGATCGGGAGGGCATTCTGAAGCTTTCTTT.

The chain couples TRBV27 to TRBJ2-7; 9 bases match TRBD1. CDR1 is MNHEY and CDR2 is SMNVEV in the germline V gene (reference sequence). The CDR3 spans 13 residues. The V and J ends lost 6 bases and 6 bases, in that order; junction bases with no gene match: 6. The chain's CDR3 is CASSWTGEGEQYF. The CDR3 nucleotides are TGTGCCAGCAGCTGGACAGGGGAGGGCGAGCAGTACTTC.

The chain recombines TRBV29-1 with TRBJ1-2; D perhaps matches TRBD1 (6 bases). Germline-derived CDR1 and CDR2 are SQVTM and ANQGSEA. V was shortened by 3 bases and J by 7 bases, with 27 bases between the two germline ends. The CDR3 is made up of 17 amino acids. The CDR3 protein is CSVDRALGQGQRGGYTF. The CDR3 nucleotides read TGCAGCGTTGATAGGGCCCTTGGGCAGGGGCAGAGAGGTGGCTACACCTTC.

This chain connects TRBV7-9 to TRBJ2-2; 9 bases match TRBD1. Looked up from germline, CDR1 is SEHNR and CDR2 is FQNEAQ (reference sequence). This CDR3 has 15 amino acids. V lost 4 bases, J lost 8 bases, and 8 bases stayed unmatched. The CDR3 region has the DNA TGTGCCAGCAGCTCCCGGGACAGGGTAACTGGGGAGCTGTTTTTT. Translation gives CASSSRDRVTGELFF.

This clone was seen more than once but under ten times. The V call is TRBV30, the J call TRBJ2-1; 11 nucleotides agree with TRBD2. V dropped 3 bases and J dropped 4; count of bases not matched to a gene: 5. The CDR3 is 15 residues long. Germline CDR1 is GTSNPN and CDR2 is SVGIG (reference sequence). The chain's CDR3 is CAWRRASGGYNEQFF. Written as DNA, the CDR3 is TGTGCCTGGAGGAGAGCTAGCGGGGGGTACAATGAGCAGTTCTTC.

The chain recombines TRBV27 with TRBJ1-5, with no clear D. Germline V gives CDR1 MNHEY, CDR2 SMNVEV (reference sequence). The CDR3 extends over 15 amino acids. V was cut by 6 bases and J by 5 bases, with 17 bases left in between. The CDR3 DNA reads as TGTGCCAGCAGCCGTGACCAGAGGAGGGATCAGCCCCAGCATTTT. This sequence encodes CASSRDQRRDQPQHF.

The chain joins TRBV30 to TRBJ2-1; TRBD2 aligns across 11 bases. The CDR3 length is 15 residues. V trimming: 8 bases; J trimming: 6 bases; junction bases outside the gene matches: 12. The germline gives CDR1 GTSNPN, CDR2 SVGIG (reference sequence). CDR3 coding DNA: TGTGCCGGGGTTTTTAGCGGGAGGGGGCCCAATGAGCAGTTCTTC. Its protein is CAGVFSGRGPNEQFF.